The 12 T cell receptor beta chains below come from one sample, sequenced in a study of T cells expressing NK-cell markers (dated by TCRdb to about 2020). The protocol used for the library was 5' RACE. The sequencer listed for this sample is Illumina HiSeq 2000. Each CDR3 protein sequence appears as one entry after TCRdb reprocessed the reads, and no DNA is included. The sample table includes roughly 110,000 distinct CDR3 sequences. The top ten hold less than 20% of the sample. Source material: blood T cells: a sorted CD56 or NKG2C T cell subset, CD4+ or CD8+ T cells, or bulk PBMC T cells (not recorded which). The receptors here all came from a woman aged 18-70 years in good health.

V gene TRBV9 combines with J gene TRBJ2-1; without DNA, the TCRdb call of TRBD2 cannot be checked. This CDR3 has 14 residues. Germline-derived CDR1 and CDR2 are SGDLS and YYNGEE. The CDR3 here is CASSDGFGGNEQFF.

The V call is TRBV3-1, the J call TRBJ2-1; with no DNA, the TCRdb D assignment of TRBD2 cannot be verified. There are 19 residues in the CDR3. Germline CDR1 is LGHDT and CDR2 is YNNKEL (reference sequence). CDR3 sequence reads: CASSQVSGTSSLTYNEQFF.

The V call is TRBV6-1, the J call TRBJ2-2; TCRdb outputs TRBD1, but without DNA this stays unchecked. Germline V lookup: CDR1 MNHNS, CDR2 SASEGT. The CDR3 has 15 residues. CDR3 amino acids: CASTPDRGLLGELFF.

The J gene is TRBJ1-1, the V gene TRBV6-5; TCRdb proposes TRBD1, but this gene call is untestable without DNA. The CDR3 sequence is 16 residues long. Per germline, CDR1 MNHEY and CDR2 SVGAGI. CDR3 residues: CASSSRDTGINTEAFF.

The CDR3 loop reads CASSFRGTTYNEQFF. The V call is TRBV28, the J call TRBJ2-1; TCRdb calls TRBD1, which cannot be checked without DNA. There are 15 residues in the CDR3. Germline V gives CDR1 MDHEN, CDR2 SYDVKM.

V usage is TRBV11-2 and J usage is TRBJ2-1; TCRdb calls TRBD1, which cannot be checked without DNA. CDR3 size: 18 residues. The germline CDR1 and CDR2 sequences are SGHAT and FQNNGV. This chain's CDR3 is CASSLVLGKPGRGNEQFF. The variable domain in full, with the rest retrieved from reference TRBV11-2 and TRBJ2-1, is EAGVAQSPRYKIIEKRQSVAFWCNPISGHATLYWYQQILGQGPKLLIQFQNNGVVDDSQLPKDRFSAERLKGVDSTLKIQPAKLEDSAVYLCASSLVLGKPGRGNEQFFGPGTRLTVL.

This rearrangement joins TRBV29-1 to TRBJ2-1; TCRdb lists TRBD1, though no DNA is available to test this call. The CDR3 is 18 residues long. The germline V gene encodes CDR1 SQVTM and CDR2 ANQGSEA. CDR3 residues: CSVEDSGPGHGSYNEQFF.

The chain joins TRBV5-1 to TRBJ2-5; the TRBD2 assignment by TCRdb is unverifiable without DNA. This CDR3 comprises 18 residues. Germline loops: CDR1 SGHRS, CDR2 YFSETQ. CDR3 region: CASSLTTLTGTPQETQYF.

The CDR3 sequence is CSSGREGCHEQYF. The chain carries TRBV29-1 and TRBJ2-7; the TCRdb call, TRBD2, lacks DNA for checking. This CDR3 spans 13 amino acids. CDR1 SQVTM and CDR2 ANQGSEA come from the germline V gene.

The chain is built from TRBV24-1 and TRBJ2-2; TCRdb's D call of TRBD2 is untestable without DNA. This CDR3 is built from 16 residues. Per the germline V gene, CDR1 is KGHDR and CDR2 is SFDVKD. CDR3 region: CATSEYREAGTGELFF.

CDR3: CAWSGIAVYGYTF. The chain is built from TRBV30 and TRBJ1-2. Germline V lookup: CDR1 GTSNPN, CDR2 SVGIG (reference sequence). CDR3 length: 13 residues.

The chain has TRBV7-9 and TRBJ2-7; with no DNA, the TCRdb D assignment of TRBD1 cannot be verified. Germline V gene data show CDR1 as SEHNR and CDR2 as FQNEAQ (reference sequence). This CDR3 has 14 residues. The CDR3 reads CASSPSTGSYEQYF.